This T cell receptor beta chain emerged from a study of blood T cell repertoires in COVID-19. This CDR3 comprises 14 residues. Germline V lookup: CDR1 SEHNR, CDR2 FQNEAQ (reference sequence). V shed 5 bases, J shed 9 bases, and the junction held 7 bases outside the gene matches. In the original workflow: The assay estimated nucleated cells by amplifying reference gene primers. Measured with immunoSEQ multiplex PCR; TCRdb has only the in-frame clones, and not every one. V and J calls plus clone size are reproduced from that table; the DNA served to infer D and trimming. The sample shows about 250,000 clones, about 91% of them seen only once.

The source material was peripheral blood. This chain joins TRBV7-9 and TRBJ2-1; 10 bases are shared with TRBD2. The TCR originated in a man older than 75 with acute or convalescent COVID-19. The DNA for the CDR3 is TGTGCCAGCAGCAAGAGGACTAGCGGCGGTGAGCAGTTCTTC. Encoded protein: CASSKRTSGGEQFF.